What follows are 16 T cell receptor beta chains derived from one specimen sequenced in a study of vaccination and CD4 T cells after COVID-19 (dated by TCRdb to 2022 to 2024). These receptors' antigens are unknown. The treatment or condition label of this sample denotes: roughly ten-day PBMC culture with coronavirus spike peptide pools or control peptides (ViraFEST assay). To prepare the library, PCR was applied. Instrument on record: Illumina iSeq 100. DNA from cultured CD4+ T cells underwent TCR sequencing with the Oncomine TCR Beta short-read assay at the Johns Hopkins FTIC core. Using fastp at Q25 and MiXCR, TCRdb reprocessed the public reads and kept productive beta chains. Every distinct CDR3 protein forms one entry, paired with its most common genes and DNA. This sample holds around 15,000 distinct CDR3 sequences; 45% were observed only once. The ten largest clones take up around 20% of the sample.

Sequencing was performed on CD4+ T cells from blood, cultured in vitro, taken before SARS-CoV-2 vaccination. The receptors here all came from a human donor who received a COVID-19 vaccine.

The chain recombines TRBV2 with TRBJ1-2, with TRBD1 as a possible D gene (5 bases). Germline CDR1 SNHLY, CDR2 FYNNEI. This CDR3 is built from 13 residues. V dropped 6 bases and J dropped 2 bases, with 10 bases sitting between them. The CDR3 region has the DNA TGTGCCAGCAGGGGACTCGCAAACTATGGCTACACCTTC. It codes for CASRGLANYGYTF.

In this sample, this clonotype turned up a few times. In DNA form, the CDR3 reads TGTGCCAGCATTCGAGACAGGGAGAACACTGAAGCTTTCTTT. Translating gives CASIRDRENTEAFF. This chain uses TRBV6-1 with TRBJ1-1, with 7 bases aligning to TRBD1. V lost 7 bases, J lost 1 base, and 6 bases stayed unmatched. The CDR3 length is 14 residues. Germline CDR1 is MNHNS and CDR2 is SASEGT.

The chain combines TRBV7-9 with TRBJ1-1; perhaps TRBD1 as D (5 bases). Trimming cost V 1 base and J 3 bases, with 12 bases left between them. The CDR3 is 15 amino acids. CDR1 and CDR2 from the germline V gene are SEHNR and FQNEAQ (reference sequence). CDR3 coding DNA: TGTGCCAGCAGCTTAGAGCAGGGTTACCACACTGAAGCTTTCTTT. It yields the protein CASSLEQGYHTEAFF.

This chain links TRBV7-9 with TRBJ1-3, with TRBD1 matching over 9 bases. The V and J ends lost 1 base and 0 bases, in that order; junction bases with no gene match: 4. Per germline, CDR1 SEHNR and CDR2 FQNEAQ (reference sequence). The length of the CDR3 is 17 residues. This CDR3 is CASSLEDRGYSGNTIYF. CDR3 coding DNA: TGTGCCAGCAGCTTAGAGGACAGGGGCTACTCTGGAAACACCATATATTTT. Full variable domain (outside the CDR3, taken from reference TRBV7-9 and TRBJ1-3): DTGVSQNPRHKITKRGQNVTFRCDPISEHNRLYWYRQTLGQGPEFLTYFQNEAQLEKSRLLSDRFSAERPKGSFSTLEIQRTEQGDSAMYLCASSLEDRGYSGNTIYFGEGSWLTVV.

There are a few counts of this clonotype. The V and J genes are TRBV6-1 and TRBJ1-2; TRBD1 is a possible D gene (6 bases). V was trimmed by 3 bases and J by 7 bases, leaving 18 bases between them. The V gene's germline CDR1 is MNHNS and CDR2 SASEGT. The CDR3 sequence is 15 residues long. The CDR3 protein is CASSDLNREGPGYTF. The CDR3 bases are TGTGCCAGCAGTGATCTTAACAGGGAGGGTCCTGGCTACACCTTC.

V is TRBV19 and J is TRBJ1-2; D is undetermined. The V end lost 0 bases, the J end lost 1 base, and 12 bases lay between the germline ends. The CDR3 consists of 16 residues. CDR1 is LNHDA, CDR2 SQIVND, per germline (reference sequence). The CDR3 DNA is TGTGCCAGTAGTATAGACTCGGACGGGAATAACTATGGCTACACCTTC. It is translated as CASSIDSDGNNYGYTF.

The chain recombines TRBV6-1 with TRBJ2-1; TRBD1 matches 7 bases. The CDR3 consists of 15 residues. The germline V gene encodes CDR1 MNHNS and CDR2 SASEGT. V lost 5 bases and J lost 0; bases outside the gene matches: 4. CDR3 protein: CASSPDRSSYNEQFF. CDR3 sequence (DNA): TGTGCCAGCAGTCCGGACAGGAGCTCCTACAATGAGCAGTTCTTC.

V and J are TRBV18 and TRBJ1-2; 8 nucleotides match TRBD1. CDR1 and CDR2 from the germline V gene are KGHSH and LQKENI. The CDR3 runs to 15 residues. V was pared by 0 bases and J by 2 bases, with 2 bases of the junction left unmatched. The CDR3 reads CASSPPGQVNYGYTF. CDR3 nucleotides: TGTGCCAGCTCACCACCGGGACAGGTGAACTATGGCTACACCTTC.

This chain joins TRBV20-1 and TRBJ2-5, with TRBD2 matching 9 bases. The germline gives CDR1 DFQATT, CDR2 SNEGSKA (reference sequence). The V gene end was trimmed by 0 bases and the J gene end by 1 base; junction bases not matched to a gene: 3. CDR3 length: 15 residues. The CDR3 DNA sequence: TGCAGTGCTAGAGATCTAGCGGGGCTCCAAGAGACCCAGTACTTC. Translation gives CSARDLAGLQETQYF.

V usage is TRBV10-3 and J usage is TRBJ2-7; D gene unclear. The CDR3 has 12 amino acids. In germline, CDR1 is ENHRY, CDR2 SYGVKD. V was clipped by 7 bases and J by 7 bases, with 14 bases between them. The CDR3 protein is CAITTPLGEQYF. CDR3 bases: TGTGCCATCACGACTCCTTTGGGGGAGCAGTACTTC.

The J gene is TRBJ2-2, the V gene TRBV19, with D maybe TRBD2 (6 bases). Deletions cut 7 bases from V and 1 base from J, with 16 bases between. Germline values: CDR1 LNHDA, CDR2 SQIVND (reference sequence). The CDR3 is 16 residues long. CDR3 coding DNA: TGTGCCAGTACCCCCGACCGGGGAGGGAACACCGGGGAGCTGTTTTTT. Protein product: CASTPDRGGNTGELFF.

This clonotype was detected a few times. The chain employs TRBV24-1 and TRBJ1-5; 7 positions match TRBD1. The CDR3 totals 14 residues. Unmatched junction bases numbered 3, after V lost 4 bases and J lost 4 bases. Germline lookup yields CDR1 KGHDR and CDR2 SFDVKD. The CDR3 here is CATSEPGQNQPQHF. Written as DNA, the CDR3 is TGTGCCACCAGTGAACCGGGACAGAATCAGCCCCAGCATTTT.

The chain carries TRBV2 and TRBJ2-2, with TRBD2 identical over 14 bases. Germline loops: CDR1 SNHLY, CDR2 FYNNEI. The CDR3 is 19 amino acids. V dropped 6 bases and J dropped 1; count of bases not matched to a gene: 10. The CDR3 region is CASRVGLAGARRNTGELFF. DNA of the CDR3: TGTGCCAGCAGGGTGGGACTAGCGGGGGCCCGAAGGAACACCGGGGAGCTGTTTTTT.

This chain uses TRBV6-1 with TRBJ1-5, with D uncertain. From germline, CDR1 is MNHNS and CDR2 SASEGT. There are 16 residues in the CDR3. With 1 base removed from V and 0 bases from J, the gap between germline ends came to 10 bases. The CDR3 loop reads CASSEVHGDSNQPQHF. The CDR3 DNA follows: TGTGCCAGCAGTGAAGTCCACGGGGATAGCAATCAGCCCCAGCATTTT.

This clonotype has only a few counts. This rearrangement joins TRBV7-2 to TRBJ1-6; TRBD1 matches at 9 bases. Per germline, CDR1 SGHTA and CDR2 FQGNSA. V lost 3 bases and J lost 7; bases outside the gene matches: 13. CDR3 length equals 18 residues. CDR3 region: CASSLTPGGTGSNSPLHF. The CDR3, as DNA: TGTGCCAGCAGCTTGACCCCGGGCGGGACAGGGTCCAATTCACCCCTCCACTTT.

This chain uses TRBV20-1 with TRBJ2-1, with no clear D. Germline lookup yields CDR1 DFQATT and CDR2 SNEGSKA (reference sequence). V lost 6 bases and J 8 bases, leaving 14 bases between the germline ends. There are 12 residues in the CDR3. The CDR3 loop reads CSAVVLGYEQFF. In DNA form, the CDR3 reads TGCAGTGCAGTAGTTTTGGGCTATGAGCAGTTCTTC.